The next 21 T cell receptor beta chains were all read from a single sample in a study of vaccination and CD4 T cells after COVID-19. Sample treatment: roughly ten-day PBMC culture with coronavirus spike peptide pools or control peptides (ViraFEST assay). Sequencing of DNA taken from cultured CD4+ T cells relied on the Oncomine TCR Beta short-read assay. TCRdb redid the calling of the PCR reads with MiXCR, one entry per CDR3 protein. The table has 15,000 to 20,000 distinct CDR3 sequences, approximately 45% seen once. These receptors' antigens are unknown. This sample comprised CD4+ T cells from blood, cultured in vitro, obtained before SARS-CoV-2 vaccination. The receptor source for this set is a human donor who had recovered from COVID-19.

This clonotype came up once. The chain recombines TRBV2 with TRBJ2-3; 9 bases map to TRBD2. This CDR3 has 14 residues. The J segment lost 2 bases and the V segment lost 10 bases, leaving 7 bases of the junction unmatched. Germline CDR1 is SNHLY and CDR2 is FYNNEI. CDR3 bases: TGTGCCAACACTAAGCGGGGGGTCACAGATACGCAGTATTTT. Its protein is CANTKRGVTDTQYF.

The rearrangement links TRBV20-1 to TRBJ1-5; 9 bases map to TRBD1. Germline CDR1 reads DFQATT; CDR2 reads SNEGSKA (reference sequence). J gave up 3 bases and V 1 base, and 10 bases lay outside the gene matches. There are 17 residues in the CDR3. CDR3 region: CSARASNGQGINQPQHF. CDR3 DNA: TGCAGTGCTAGAGCCTCGAATGGACAGGGGATCAATCAGCCCCAGCATTTT.

The CDR3, as DNA: TGTGCCAGCAGCATCAACCCTAGCGGCCTCGAGCAGTACTTC. Amino acid sequence: CASSINPSGLEQYF. This sequence joins TRBV7-2 and TRBJ2-7; 7 bases map to TRBD2. CDR3 length equals 14 residues. Germline V gene data show CDR1 as SGHTA and CDR2 as FQGNSA. J gave up 6 bases and V 5 bases, and 10 bases lay outside the gene matches.

Only a few counts were recorded for this clonotype. The V and J genes are TRBV19 and TRBJ1-6, with D tentatively TRBD1 (6 bases). Germline CDR1 is LNHDA and CDR2 is SQIVND (reference sequence). There are 17 residues in the CDR3. Trimming cost V 4 bases and J 6 bases, with 19 bases left between them. Written as DNA, the CDR3 is TGTGCCAGTAGTACTCAGGGGTTCTCGGGTAGTAATTCACCCCTCCACTTT. This codes for CASSTQGFSGSNSPLHF.

This clonotype was counted only a few times. V and J are TRBV7-2 and TRBJ2-7, with D hard to call. The germline gives CDR1 SGHTA, CDR2 FQGNSA. Between the trimmed V and J ends, which lost 5 bases and 2 bases, there was a span of 10 bases. The CDR3 is made up of 13 amino acids. The CDR3 loop reads CASSPLLAYEQYF. The CDR3 DNA reads TGTGCCAGCAGCCCCCTCCTCGCCTACGAGCAGTACTTC.

This rearrangement joins TRBV7-3 to TRBJ2-7, with D perhaps matching TRBD1 (5 bases). V was shortened by 1 base and J by 4 bases, with 8 bases between the two germline ends. The germline V gene has CDR1 SGHTA and CDR2 FQGTGA. The CDR3 has 13 residues. CDR3: CASSLMQGYEQYF. The CDR3 nucleotides read TGTGCCAGCAGCTTAATGCAGGGTTACGAGCAGTACTTC. Full variable domain (missing parts from reference TRBV7-3 and TRBJ2-7): GAGVSQTPSNKVTEKGKYVELRCDPISGHTALYWYRQSLGQGPEFLIYFQGTGAADDSGLPNDRFFAVRPEGSVSTLKIQRTERGDSAVYLCASSLMQGYEQYFGPGTRLTVT.

V and J are TRBV11-2 and TRBJ1-2, with 8 bases that match TRBD1. This CDR3 has 16 amino acids. The junction had 6 bases not matched to a gene; V was cut back by 1 base and J by 2 bases. Germline-derived CDR1 and CDR2 are SGHAT and FQNNGV. The CDR3 coding sequence is TGTGCCAGCAGCTTAGGTCGGCGACAGGGGAACTATGGCTACACCTTC. Protein: CASSLGRRQGNYGYTF.

This clonotype was counted a few times. The V and J genes are TRBV24-1 and TRBJ1-2; D is uncertain. The CDR3 extends over 15 amino acids. Germline CDR1 is KGHDR and CDR2 is SFDVKD. V was clipped by 4 bases and J by 6 bases, with 17 bases between them. In DNA form, the CDR3 reads TGTGCCACCAGTGACCCTGGCGTCGGAGGAAATGGCTACACCTTC. This sequence encodes CATSDPGVGGNGYTF.

The chain uses TRBV19 and TRBJ2-7; 10 bases are a match to TRBD1. Germline assignment: CDR1 LNHDA and CDR2 SQIVND (reference sequence). The CDR3 extends over 14 amino acids. After removal of 9 bases from V and 5 bases from J, the junction contained 10 bases not matched to a gene. This CDR3 reads CASSPDRGIDEQYF. The CDR3 DNA is TGTGCCAGCAGCCCGGACAGGGGGATCGACGAGCAGTACTTC.

This clonotype was seen a handful of times. CDR3 nucleotide sequence: TGTGCCAGCAGTAAAGGGAGATATAATTCACCCCTCCACTTT. This translates into CASSKGRYNSPLHF. The rearrangement uses TRBV12-1 and TRBJ1-6. TRBV12-1 is a recognized pseudogene. The CDR3 has 14 amino acids.

This clonotype showed up just once. The V call is TRBV7-2, the J call TRBJ2-1; no clear D. Germline V lookup: CDR1 SGHTA, CDR2 FQGNSA. V lost 4 bases to trimming and J lost 6 bases, with 10 bases between them. This CDR3 comprises 13 residues. The CDR3 protein is CASSSARINEQFF. The DNA for the CDR3 is TGTGCCAGCAGCTCCGCCCGTATCAATGAGCAGTTCTTC.

The J gene is TRBJ1-2, the V gene TRBV20-1; D is possibly TRBD1 (5 bases). The CDR3 covers 12 residues. V lost 3 bases to trimming and J lost 3 bases, with 8 bases between them. The germline gives CDR1 DFQATT, CDR2 SNEGSKA (reference sequence). In DNA form, the CDR3 reads TGCAGTGCTAGGGACATTGACTATGGCTACACCTTC. Translation gives CSARDIDYGYTF.

The genes are TRBV20-1 and TRBJ1-2, with D unclear. Germline loops: CDR1 DFQATT, CDR2 SNEGSKA (reference sequence). The germline V and J ends were trimmed by 0 bases and 2 bases, with 7 bases remaining between them. The CDR3 sequence is 13 residues long. The CDR3 DNA reads as TGCAGTGCTAGAGAGGCGGCGAACTATGGCTACACCTTC. It specifies CSAREAANYGYTF.

This clonotype has a handful of counts. V is TRBV10-3 and J is TRBJ2-7, with 7 bases matching TRBD1. The germline CDR1 and CDR2 sequences are ENHRY and SYGVKD. V was clipped by 6 bases and J by 3 bases; unmatched bases: 5. This CDR3 has 13 amino acids. The CDR3 coding sequence is TGTGCCATCAGCGACGGGACAGACTACGAGCAGTACTTC. It is translated as CAISDGTDYEQYF.

This clonotype has only a few counts. The rearrangement links TRBV6-5 to TRBJ1-5; the D is unclear. The germline V gene has CDR1 MNHEY and CDR2 SVGAGI. The CDR3 is 16 amino acids. V gave up 0 bases and J gave up 5 bases, with 14 bases separating them. CDR3 in DNA: TGTGCCAGCAGTTACTCCCGGGGTCGGATGGATCAGCCCCAGCATTTT. This sequence encodes CASSYSRGRMDQPQHF.

This chain uses TRBV6-1 with TRBJ1-5; D not resolved. V was shortened by 4 bases and J by 7 bases, with 14 bases between the two germline ends. Germline loops: CDR1 MNHNS, CDR2 SASEGT. CDR3 length equals 14 residues. CDR3: CASSVPYVGQPQHF. DNA for the CDR3: TGTGCCAGCAGTGTTCCCTATGTAGGGCAGCCCCAGCATTTT.

V and J are TRBV6-2 or TRBV6-3 and TRBJ2-7, with D possibly TRBD1 on 5 matching bases. The germline V gene encodes CDR1 MNHEY and CDR2 SVGEGT. The CDR3 consists of 12 residues. V lost 6 bases and J lost 0, with 6 bases in between. CDR3 protein: CASSQGSYEQYF. In DNA form, the CDR3 reads TGTGCCAGCAGCCAGGGCTCCTACGAGCAGTACTTC.

The gene calls are TRBV19 and TRBJ2-3; 9 nucleotides match TRBD1. The CDR3 extends over 15 amino acids. Germline trimming cut 5 bases from V and 4 bases from J; bases unmatched to any gene: 7. From germline, CDR1 is LNHDA and CDR2 SQIVND (reference sequence). CDR3 sequence reads: CASSPTGGGSDTQYF. The CDR3 DNA sequence: TGTGCCAGTAGTCCGACAGGGGGGGGTTCAGATACGCAGTATTTT.

This clonotype has only a few counts. The gene calls are TRBV21-1 and TRBJ2-7; the table's D gene call, TRBD2, was not cross checked with the DNA. TRBV21-1 is a listed pseudogene. This CDR3 region has 18 residues. Written as DNA, the CDR3 is TGTGCCAGCAGCAATACAATGCGTTCGCGGGAGGATCATGACGAGCAGTACTTC. Protein sequence: CASSNTMRSREDHDEQYF.

The V and J genes are TRBV7-2 and TRBJ2-5; the match to TRBD2 covers 7 bases. V lost 3 bases, J lost 4 bases, and 14 bases stayed unmatched. CDR1 is SGHTA and CDR2 is FQGNSA in the germline V gene. The CDR3 sequence is 17 residues long. DNA for the CDR3: TGTGCCAGCAGCTTTGTCTTTGGGGAGCGGGGAGGAGAGACCCAGTACTTC. Translated: CASSFVFGERGGETQYF.

The chain has TRBV6-2 or TRBV6-3 and TRBJ1-1; D is possibly TRBD1 (6 bases). Per germline, CDR1 MNHEY and CDR2 SVGEGT. The length of the CDR3 is 15 residues. The germline V and J ends were trimmed by 4 bases and 4 bases, with 16 bases remaining between them. The CDR3 loop reads CASSSQQGGGTEAFF. The CDR3 DNA follows: TGTGCCAGCAGTTCCCAACAGGGAGGAGGCACTGAAGCTTTCTTT.